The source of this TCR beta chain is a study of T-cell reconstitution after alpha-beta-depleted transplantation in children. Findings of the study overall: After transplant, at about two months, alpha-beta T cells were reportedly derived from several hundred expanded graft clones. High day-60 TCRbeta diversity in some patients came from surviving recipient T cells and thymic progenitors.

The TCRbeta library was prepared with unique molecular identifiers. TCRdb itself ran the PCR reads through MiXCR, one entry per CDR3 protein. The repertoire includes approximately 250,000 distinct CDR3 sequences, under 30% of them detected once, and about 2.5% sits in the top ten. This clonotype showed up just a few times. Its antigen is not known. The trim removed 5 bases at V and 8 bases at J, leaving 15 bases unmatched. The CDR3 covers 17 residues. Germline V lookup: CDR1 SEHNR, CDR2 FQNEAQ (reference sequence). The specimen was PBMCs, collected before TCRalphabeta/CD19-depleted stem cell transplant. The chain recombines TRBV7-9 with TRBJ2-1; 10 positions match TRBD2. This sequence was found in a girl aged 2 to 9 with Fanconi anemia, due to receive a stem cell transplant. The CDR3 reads CASSRSLAGGGLDEQFF. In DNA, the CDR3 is TGTGCCAGCAGCAGATCCTTAGCGGGAGGAGGTTTGGATGAGCAGTTCTTC.